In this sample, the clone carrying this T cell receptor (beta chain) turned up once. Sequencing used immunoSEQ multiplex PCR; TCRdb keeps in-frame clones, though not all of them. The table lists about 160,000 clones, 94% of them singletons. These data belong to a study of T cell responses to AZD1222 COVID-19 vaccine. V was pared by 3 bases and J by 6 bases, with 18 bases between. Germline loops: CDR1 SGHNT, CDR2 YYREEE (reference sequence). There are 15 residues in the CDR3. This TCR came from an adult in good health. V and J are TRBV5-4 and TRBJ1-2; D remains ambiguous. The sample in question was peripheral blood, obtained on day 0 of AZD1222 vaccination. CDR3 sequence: CASSYPGSPGDGYTF. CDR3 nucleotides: TGTGCCAGCAGCTACCCTGGGTCGCCTGGGGATGGCTACACCTTC.